This is a list of T cell receptor beta chains from one sample in a study of CD8 T cells in Susac syndrome. MiXCR, applied by TCRdb to the immunoSEQ multiplex PCR reads, yields one record per CDR3 protein. The table has around 300,000 distinct CDR3 sequences, approximately 85% seen once; the top ten hold roughly 0.21%. Specimen: CD8+ T cells from PBMCs. The receptors stem from a human donor with multiple sclerosis. Both conserved end residues are part of each CDR3.

V gene | CDR3 protein
TRBV29-1 | CSVEVEEGTGLDYGYTF
TRBV19 | CASSPVHHRASGFTYNEQFF
TRBV20-1 | CSARSLRQEKLFF
TRBV5-1 | CASSLVEGSDAFF
TRBV7-9 | CASSAGTSGIYEQYF
TRBV19 | CASSTPDRGEIEAFF
TRBV7-6 | CASSTRTATSGNTIYF
TRBV28 | CASSTHRGGTEAFF
TRBV3-1 | CASSHPEAGAYEQYF
TRBV20-1 | CSASGQGGDSGYGYTF
TRBV28 | CASSLSGSAYEQYF
TRBV27 | CASVGDEQFF
TRBV7-8 | CASSLVLRLTLGAYNEQFF
TRBV7-9 | CASLRGGTNEKLFF
TRBV7-4 | CASSLEFFGGKETQYF
TRBV4-3 | CASSQDVVGQGSSGANVLTF
TRBV24-1 | CATSDLAGAARNEQFF
TRBV28 | CASSLVPGNTEAFF
TRBV27 | CASSLDRAPPFEAFF
TRBV27 | CASSLDGSLFTEQYF
TRBV19 | CASSSNRDSEQYF
TRBV6-2/TRBV6-3 | CASSYHDRGNQPQHF
TRBV6-2/TRBV6-3 | CASSFDREGEQFF
TRBV5-5 | CASSLGRESTYEQYF
TRBV9 | CASSPPAAGQGHEQFF
TRBV28 | CASRSQISYEQYF
TRBV4-3 | CASSPGRTQDQETQYF
TRBV11-2 | CASSFDPTMREDSAYNEQFF
TRBV6-1 | CASSPFERLQTGGTF
TRBV4-3 | CASSQVGTGAGNTIYF
TRBV4-3 | CASSQDRGLTGGGSSYNEQFF
TRBV6-5 | CASSDGTVAYNEQFF
TRBV28 | CASSSPDGYHEQFF
TRBV4-3 | CASSPGTGVQPQHF
TRBV9 | CASSVAGERAYEQYF
TRBV28 | CASSFRLAGARETQYF
TRBV6-5 | CASSYVGDEQYF
TRBV9 | CASSVELGVAGANVLTF
TRBV5-1 | CASSWGLVTGLVNNEQFF
TRBV6-5 | CASSYPDSSGENQHF
TRBV7-2 | CASSFDRGRDYGYTF
TRBV27 | CASSGFGYEQYF
TRBV6-2/TRBV6-3 | CASSYDPYEQYF
TRBV27 | CASSRIHQETQYF
TRBV6-2/TRBV6-3 | CASSPSGGLTYEQYF
TRBV28 | CASRETGDSPRDGYTF
TRBV10-2 | CASRSLTDQYNEQFF
TRBV4-3 | CASSHDQGGYGYTF
TRBV11-2 | CASSFDSYGYTF
TRBV6-5 | CASAGEYPYEQYF
TRBV20-1 | CSAPGNTGELFF
TRBV29-1 | CSVDSLGQAGLAGDEQFF
TRBV6-4 | CASSATGGEQFF
TRBV10-3 | CAIIGSQRDLHTDTQYF
TRBV14 | CASSQVPPDYTF
TRBV6-4 | CASSDQTAGGYTF
TRBV19 | CASSKTSGSYNEQFF